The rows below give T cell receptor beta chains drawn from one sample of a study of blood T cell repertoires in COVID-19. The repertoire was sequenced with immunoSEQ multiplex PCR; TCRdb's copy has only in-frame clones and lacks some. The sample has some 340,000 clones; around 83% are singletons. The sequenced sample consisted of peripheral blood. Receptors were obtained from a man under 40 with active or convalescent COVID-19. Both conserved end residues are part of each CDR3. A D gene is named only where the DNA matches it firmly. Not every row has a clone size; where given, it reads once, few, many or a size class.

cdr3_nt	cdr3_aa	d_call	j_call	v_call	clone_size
TGCGCCAGCAGCTTAGTGGGCGCGAGTAATGGCTACACCTTC	CASSLVGASNGYTF	NA	TRBJ1-2	TRBV5-1	once
TGTGCTAGTGGTTTGGGTAGCGGGAGTTACAATGAGCAGTTCTTC	CASGLGSGSYNEQFF	TRBD2	TRBJ2-1	TRBV12-5	NA
TGTGCCACCAGTGATGGTCTAGCAGCTAGCACAGATACGCAGTATTTT	CATSDGLAASTDTQYF	NA	TRBJ2-3	TRBV24-1	NA
TGCGCCAGCAGCTTGCCTTCGGGGGATCCCACTGAAGCTTTCTTT	CASSLPSGDPTEAFF	NA	TRBJ1-1	TRBV5-1	NA
TGTGCCTGGAGTCCAGGGGCCGGAAACACCATATATTTT	CAWSPGAGNTIYF	NA	TRBJ1-3	TRBV30	NA
TGTGCCAGCAGCCAAGTTGGTACGAGGGACGAGCAGTACTTC	CASSQVGTRDEQYF	NA	TRBJ2-7	TRBV4-2	NA
TGTGCCAGCAGCCCCCCCGGGACAGGACTTTACAATGAGCAGTTCTTC	CASSPPGTGLYNEQFF	TRBD1	TRBJ2-1	TRBV9	NA
TGTGCCAGCAGCCAAGCGAACCGGGGTGACTATCAGCCCCAGCATTTT	CASSQANRGDYQPQHF	NA	TRBJ1-5	TRBV4-2	NA
TGTGCCAGTAGTATCCAGGGATCGAACACTGAAGCTTTCTTT	CASSIQGSNTEAFF	NA	TRBJ1-1	TRBV19	NA
TGTGCCAGCGGTGGGGAGTACACCGGGGAGCTGTTTTTT	CASGGEYTGELFF	NA	TRBJ2-2	TRBV7-7	NA
TGTGCGCGGGCACAGGGCGGTCGGGAGACCCAGTACTTC	CARAQGGRETQYF	NA	TRBJ2-5	TRBV30	NA
TGTGCCAGCAACCCCCGGATGGGGGGCCAGGGGGTTTTTGGGACGCAGTATTTT	CASNPRMGGQGVFGTQYF	NA	TRBJ2-3	TRBV5-5	NA
TGTGCCAGCAGTTCCAGGGAAACCGCAGTCGAGCAGTACTTC	CASSSRETAVEQYF	NA	TRBJ2-7	TRBV6-2/TRBV6-3	NA
TGTGCCAGCAGCAACCTTCAGGGACAGGGCGACTCTGGAAACACCATATATTTT	CASSNLQGQGDSGNTIYF	TRBD1	TRBJ1-3	TRBV28	NA